One and the same sample provided the 26 T cell receptor beta chains below, sequenced in a study of shared T cell receptors in the human thymus. The table came from immunoSEQ multiplex PCR; TCRdb's copy has only in-frame clones and leaves some out. Of about 660,000 clones listed, approximately 87% were seen once; the top ten hold 0.0094%. This sample also appeared in a second study, on human thymus T cells.

The sequencing input was thymocytes. These receptors came from a boy under three years old with a congenital heart defect.

This chain joins TRBV4-3 and TRBJ1-4, with 7 bases aligning to TRBD1. J was trimmed by 5 bases and V by 0 bases; bases with no gene match: 12. The CDR3 is made up of 18 amino acids. CDR1 is LGHNA, CDR2 YSLEER, per germline. The CDR3 here is CASSQDSLRGRGNEKLFF. CDR3 DNA sequence: TGCGCCAGCAGCCAAGATAGCTTGAGGGGGCGCGGGAATGAAAAACTGTTTTTT.

The chain carries TRBV10-3 and TRBJ1-1; D is perhaps TRBD1 (5 bases). Germline CDR1 reads ENHRY; CDR2 reads SYGVKD. Trimming stripped 6 bases from V and 0 bases from J, with 8 bases between. CDR3 length: 13 amino acids. The CDR3 region is CAIRTALNTEAFF. The CDR3 coding sequence is TGTGCCATCAGGACAGCACTGAACACTGAAGCTTTCTTT.

The genes are TRBV4-3 and TRBJ2-1; 15 positions agree with TRBD2. Germline V lookup: CDR1 LGHNA, CDR2 YSLEER. CDR3 size: 18 residues. The junction had 5 bases not matched to a gene; V was cut back by 3 bases and J by 2 bases. The CDR3 sequence is CASSHGLAGGPAYNEQFF. CDR3 nucleotide sequence: TGCGCCAGCAGCCACGGACTAGCGGGGGGGCCCGCCTACAATGAGCAGTTCTTC.

The chain links TRBV6-6 to TRBJ2-2, with D uncertain. The V end lost 6 bases, the J end lost 0 bases, and 8 bases lay between the germline ends. The length of the CDR3 is 14 residues. Germline assignment: CDR1 MNHNY and CDR2 SVGAGI (reference sequence). CDR3 nucleotides: TGTGCCAGCAGACAGTACGCGAACACCGGGGAGCTGTTTTTT. It is translated as CASRQYANTGELFF.

The chain uses TRBV5-7 and TRBJ2-7; weak D call: TRBD2 (5 bases). TRBV5-7 has ORF status, its function being uncertain. This CDR3 is built from 19 residues. V lost 0 bases, J lost 1 base, and 23 bases lay in between. The CDR3 spells CASSLAGEGPPIRSYEQYF. The CDR3 DNA is TGTGCCAGCAGCTTGGCCGGGGAAGGGCCCCCCATCAGGTCCTACGAGCAGTACTTC.

V is TRBV6-5 and J is TRBJ2-7; D may be TRBD2 (6 bases). From germline, CDR1 is MNHEY and CDR2 SVGAGI. The CDR3 consists of 15 residues. V lost 6 bases to trimming and J lost 1 base, with 16 bases between them. Here the CDR3 DNA reads TGTGCCAGCAGCGCCGGGACTTCTTATTCCTACGAGCAGTACTTC. Translation gives CASSAGTSYSYEQYF.

This clone was counted a few times. V gene TRBV5-4 combines with J gene TRBJ2-1; 15 bases align to TRBD2. Germline values: CDR1 SGHNT, CDR2 YYREEE (reference sequence). J was trimmed by 6 bases and V by 4 bases; bases with no gene match: 5. The CDR3 contains 16 residues. The DNA for the CDR3 is TGTGCCAGCAGCAGGACTAGCGGGGGGGATAGCAATGAGCAGTTCTTC. It codes for CASSRTSGGDSNEQFF.

This chain connects TRBV7-9 to TRBJ2-6, with a possible D match to TRBD1 (7 bases). The CDR3 length is 19 residues. Trimming shortened V by 1 base and J by 0 bases, and 16 bases separated the two germline ends. The germline V gene encodes CDR1 SEHNR and CDR2 FQNEAQ (reference sequence). The CDR3 protein is CASSLGPGRGDSGANVLTF. The CDR3 region has the DNA TGTGCCAGCAGCTTAGGTCCTGGCAGGGGGGACTCTGGGGCCAACGTCCTGACTTTC. The full variable domain, its missing parts supplied by reference TRBV7-9 and TRBJ2-6, is DTGVSQNPRHKITKRGQNVTFRCDPISEHNRLYWYRQTLGQGPEFLTYFQNEAQLEKSRLLSDRFSAERPKGSFSTLEIQRTEQGDSAMYLCASSLGPGRGDSGANVLTFGAGSRLTVL.

The chain is built from TRBV11-2 and TRBJ2-2, with 8 nucleotides matching TRBD2. The CDR3 length is 16 residues. J gave up 2 bases and V 4 bases, and 6 bases lay outside the gene matches. The germline CDR1 and CDR2 sequences are SGHAT and FQNNGV. This CDR3 reads CASSSDRTSNTGELFF. The CDR3 region has the DNA TGTGCCAGCAGCTCAGACCGGACTAGCAACACCGGGGAGCTGTTTTTT.

The genes are TRBV5-1 and TRBJ2-1; D is uncertain. CDR1 SGHRS and CDR2 YFSETQ come from the germline V gene. V was clipped by 0 bases and J by 5 bases, with 9 bases between them. The CDR3 consists of 14 residues. CDR3 sequence reads: CASSLAVGDNEQFF. In nucleotides, the CDR3 is TGCGCCAGCAGCTTGGCCGTCGGAGACAATGAGCAGTTCTTC.

V and J are TRBV2 and TRBJ1-2; D is ambiguous. CDR1 and CDR2 from the germline V gene are SNHLY and FYNNEI. The CDR3 covers 13 residues. With 5 bases removed from V and 2 bases from J, the gap between germline ends came to 9 bases. The CDR3 DNA reads TGTGCCAGCAGTCGGGAGCAAAACTATGGCTACACCTTC. As protein: CASSREQNYGYTF.

V is TRBV14 and J is TRBJ2-1, with TRBD1 as a possible D gene (6 bases). The germline V gene encodes CDR1 SGHDN and CDR2 FVKESK. Deletions cut 1 base from V and 5 bases from J, with 12 bases between. This CDR3 has 15 amino acids. CDR3 in amino acids: CASSQVQGWDNEQFF. In nucleotides, the CDR3 is TGTGCCAGCAGCCAAGTACAGGGATGGGACAATGAGCAGTTCTTC.

This chain joins TRBV10-2 and TRBJ2-3; 7 nucleotides agree with TRBD2. Trimming took 6 bases from V and 0 from J; bases not matched to a gene: 6. The CDR3 is 15 residues long. The germline V gene encodes CDR1 WSHSY and CDR2 SAAADI. CDR3 nucleotide sequence: TGCGCCAGCAGAAGTCGCGGGAGTAGCACAGATACGCAGTATTTT. As protein: CASRSRGSSTDTQYF.

V and J are TRBV6-5 and TRBJ2-7, with D perhaps matching TRBD1 (6 bases). This CDR3 contains 16 residues. From germline, CDR1 is MNHEY and CDR2 SVGAGI. The germline V and J ends were trimmed by 0 bases and 3 bases, with 15 bases remaining between them. CDR3 nucleotide sequence: TGTGCCAGCAGTTACTCCGACAGGCCACAACACTACGAGCAGTACTTC. Translating it yields CASSYSDRPQHYEQYF.

The chain links TRBV4-3 to TRBJ2-3, with a weak D call TRBD1 (6 bases). The ends were cut back, 4 bases at V and 1 base at J, with 9 bases in the middle. Germline V lookup: CDR1 LGHNA, CDR2 YSLEER. The CDR3 extends over 14 amino acids. CDR3 region: CASSRRQGTDTQYF. The CDR3 nucleotides are TGCGCCAGCAGCCGCCGACAGGGCACAGATACGCAGTATTTT.

There are a few counts of this clone. The V and J genes are TRBV15 and TRBJ2-3; 12 bases match TRBD2. This CDR3 comprises 21 residues. Germline CDR1 and CDR2: LNHNV and YYDKDF (reference sequence). The trim removed 3 bases at V and 5 bases at J, leaving 21 bases unmatched. The CDR3 reads CATSSSRRTSGINLKRDTQYF. CDR3 coding DNA: TGTGCCACCAGCAGCTCCCGGAGGACTAGCGGGATAAACTTAAAACGAGATACGCAGTATTTT.

This clone was seen only a few times. The CDR3 region is CASSYWGGTQGVNTEAFF. CDR3 nucleotides: TGTGCCAGCAGCTATTGGGGGGGGACACAGGGAGTGAACACTGAAGCTTTCTTT. The rearrangement uses TRBV5-6 and TRBJ1-1; possible D gene TRBD1, 6 bases. The germline V gene encodes CDR1 SGHDT and CDR2 YYEEEE. Trimming took 3 bases from V and 0 from J, leaving 21 bases between them. The CDR3 is made up of 18 amino acids.

The V gene is TRBV19, the J gene TRBJ2-3; 10 positions match TRBD2. CDR3 length: 17 residues. Per germline, CDR1 LNHDA and CDR2 SQIVND (reference sequence). Trimming took 3 bases from V and 5 from J; bases not matched to a gene: 11. For the CDR3, the DNA is TGTGCCAGTAGTATTGTATCCAGCGGGGGGGCCGAAGATACGCAGTATTTT. Translated: CASSIVSSGGAEDTQYF.

This rearrangement joins TRBV18 to TRBJ1-2, with 8 bases matching TRBD1. J lost 3 bases, V lost 3 bases, and 3 bases had no gene match. The CDR3 runs 14 residues. Germline CDR1 reads KGHSH; CDR2 reads LQKENI. The CDR3 coding sequence is TGTGCCAGCTCACCTGGACAGGGCGACTATGGCTACACCTTC. This gives the protein CASSPGQGDYGYTF.

The CDR3 loop reads CASSLDRGPYNEQFF. The CDR3 nucleotides are TGTGCCAGCAGCTTGGACAGGGGGCCCTACAATGAGCAGTTCTTC. This chain connects TRBV5-6 to TRBJ2-1; 9 nucleotides line up with TRBD1. The CDR3 extends over 15 amino acids. CDR1 is SGHDT, CDR2 YYEEEE, per germline. Trimming cost V 0 bases and J 2 bases; bases outside gene matches: 0.

This chain joins TRBV14 and TRBJ1-6; 8 positions match TRBD1. V dropped 0 bases and J dropped 7; count of bases not matched to a gene: 8. Per germline, CDR1 SGHDN and CDR2 FVKESK. The CDR3 contains 17 residues. CDR3 protein: CASSQDPGQGGNSPLHF. DNA of the CDR3: TGTGCCAGCAGCCAAGATCCCGGACAGGGAGGAAATTCACCCCTCCACTTT. Full variable domain (remainder filled in from reference TRBV14 and TRBJ1-6): EAGVTQFPSHSVIEKGQTVTLRCDPISGHDNLYWYRRVMGKEIKFLLHFVKESKQDESGMPNNRFLAERTGGTYSTLKVQPAELEDSGVYFCASSQDPGQGGNSPLHFGNGTRLTVT.

The CDR3 here is CASTQSGGGSGYTF. The CDR3 DNA reads TGTGCCAGCACCCAAAGTGGAGGGGGCTCTGGCTACACCTTC. The V and J genes are TRBV13 and TRBJ1-2, with TRBD1 matching 7 bases. V lost 7 bases and J lost 7; bases outside the gene matches: 12. CDR1 and CDR2 (germline): PRHDT, FYEKMQ (reference sequence). CDR3 length equals 14 residues.

The V gene is TRBV7-9, the J gene TRBJ2-7; the match to TRBD2 covers 7 bases. Germline V lookup: CDR1 SEHNR, CDR2 FQNEAQ (reference sequence). J gave up 8 bases and V 0 bases, and 7 bases lay outside the gene matches. The CDR3 extends over 14 amino acids. CDR3: CASSLAAGTWKQYF. CDR3 DNA: TGTGCCAGCAGCTTAGCAGCGGGGACCTGGAAGCAGTACTTC.

J is TRBJ2-7 and V is TRBV28; TRBD2 is a possible D gene (5 bases). This CDR3 has 19 amino acids. Deletions cut 6 bases from V and 4 bases from J, with 31 bases between. The germline V gene encodes CDR1 MDHEN and CDR2 SYDVKM. CDR3 in amino acids: CASSPPPTQFIITSYEQYF. DNA of the CDR3: TGTGCCAGCAGCCCTCCCCCGACACAATTTATAATAACTAGTTACGAGCAGTACTTC.

This clone came up a few times. This CDR3 reads CAISGGQFSNTGELFF. The CDR3, as DNA: TGTGCCATCAGTGGGGGACAGTTTTCGAACACCGGGGAGCTGTTTTTT. This chain uses TRBV10-3 with TRBJ2-2; 7 nucleotides agree with TRBD1. Trimming at V came to 4 bases and at J to 0 bases, leaving 5 bases not matched to a gene. Germline CDR1 ENHRY, CDR2 SYGVKD. CDR3 length: 16 residues.

The chain joins TRBV28 to TRBJ1-5, with 9 bases matching TRBD1. Germline trimming cut 5 bases from V and 3 bases from J; bases unmatched to any gene: 11. This CDR3 is 17 amino acids long. Germline V lookup: CDR1 MDHEN, CDR2 SYDVKM. The CDR3 loop reads CASSGPGQGVVNQPQHF. The CDR3 DNA reads as TGTGCCAGCAGTGGACCGGGACAGGGTGTTGTCAATCAGCCCCAGCATTTT.